These T cell receptor beta chains were read from a single sample in a study of blood T cell repertoires in COVID-19. Assay used: immunoSEQ multiplex PCR; TCRdb lists only in-frame clones, some missing. This sample has about 89,000 clones, with approximately 86% found just once. The sample comprised peripheral blood. The origin of the receptors is a man at least 80 years old with active or convalescent COVID-19. Both conserved end residues are part of each CDR3. A D gene is named only where the DNA matches it firmly. Size is stated for part of the rows, as once, few or many counts, or as a class when the clone is expanded.

d_call: -
clone_size: -
j_call: TRBJ2-5
v_call: TRBV25-1
cdr3_nt: TGTGCCAGCAGGGAAACAGGATTGCAAGAGACCCAGTACTTC
cdr3_aa: CASRETGLQETQYF

d_call: -
clone_size: -
j_call: TRBJ1-1
v_call: TRBV19
cdr3_nt: TGTGCCAGTAGTAAGGGGCGACAGGTTGAAGCTTTCTTT
cdr3_aa: CASSKGRQVEAFF

d_call: -
clone_size: -
j_call: TRBJ1-5
v_call: TRBV6-1
cdr3_nt: TGTGCCAGCAGTGTGAGTTCCAGGATCAATAGCAATCAGCCCCAGCATTTT
cdr3_aa: CASSVSSRINSNQPQHF

d_call: -
clone_size: few
j_call: TRBJ1-4
v_call: TRBV5-1
cdr3_nt: TGCGCCAGCAGTTCCACCGGGACTCAAAATGAAAAACTGTTTTTT
cdr3_aa: CASSSTGTQNEKLFF

d_call: -
clone_size: -
j_call: TRBJ2-7
v_call: TRBV7-2
cdr3_nt: TGTGCCAGCAGCTTGACGGCAGGGTGGAGCTACGAGCAGTACTTC
cdr3_aa: CASSLTAGWSYEQYF

d_call: TRBD2
clone_size: -
j_call: TRBJ2-1
v_call: TRBV5-4
cdr3_nt: TGTGCCAGCAGCACTTGGACTAGCGGATCCTACAATGAGCAGTTCTTC
cdr3_aa: CASSTWTSGSYNEQFF

d_call: -
clone_size: -
j_call: TRBJ1-2
v_call: TRBV5-1
cdr3_nt: TGCGCCAGCAGCCTAGCGGGGGGGCGAGGCTATGGCTACACCTTC
cdr3_aa: CASSLAGGRGYGYTF

d_call: TRBD1
clone_size: -
j_call: TRBJ2-3
v_call: TRBV5-4
cdr3_nt: TGTGCCAGCAGCGACCCTACAGGGGGTAGAATAACAGATACGCAGTATTTT
cdr3_aa: CASSDPTGGRITDTQYF

d_call: TRBD2
clone_size: -
j_call: TRBJ2-3
v_call: TRBV7-2
cdr3_nt: TGTGCCAGCAGCTTAGTAGGCCTAGCGGGATTCACAGATACGCAGTATTTT
cdr3_aa: CASSLVGLAGFTDTQYF

d_call: TRBD1
clone_size: -
j_call: TRBJ1-3
v_call: TRBV2
cdr3_nt: TGTGCCAGCTCGCATCCTTCGGACAGGCGCAAGGTGTGGGGAAACACCATATATTTT
cdr3_aa: CASSHPSDRRKVWGNTIYF

d_call: TRBD2
clone_size: -
j_call: TRBJ2-1
v_call: TRBV9
cdr3_nt: TGTGCCAGCAGCTCGAGCGGGAGTGGGGTCTCCTACAATGAGCAGTTCTTC
cdr3_aa: CASSSSGSGVSYNEQFF

d_call: TRBD2
clone_size: -
j_call: TRBJ2-7
v_call: TRBV19
cdr3_nt: TGTGCCAGTAGTATAGCCCACCTGACTAGCGGGAATTACGAGCAGTACTTC
cdr3_aa: CASSIAHLTSGNYEQYF

d_call: -
clone_size: once
j_call: TRBJ2-6
v_call: TRBV6-5
cdr3_nt: TGTGCCAGCAGTTACTCGATACAGCCTGGGGCCAACGTCCTGACTTTC
cdr3_aa: CASSYSIQPGANVLTF

d_call: -
clone_size: -
j_call: TRBJ1-6
v_call: TRBV19
cdr3_nt: TGTGCCAGTAGTATTCCGGGAGCAACGGGGACCCTCCACTTT
cdr3_aa: CASSIPGATGTLHF

d_call: TRBD1
clone_size: once
j_call: TRBJ1-4
v_call: TRBV5-1
cdr3_nt: TGCGCCAGCAGCGTGGACAGGCCGGGAACTAATGAAAAACTGTTTTTT
cdr3_aa: CASSVDRPGTNEKLFF

d_call: -
clone_size: -
j_call: TRBJ1-1
v_call: TRBV11-2
cdr3_nt: TGTGCCAGCAGCTCCGGTGCGACGAACGGGGACACTGAAGCTTTCTTT
cdr3_aa: CASSSGATNGDTEAFF

d_call: TRBD2
clone_size: -
j_call: TRBJ2-7
v_call: TRBV30
cdr3_nt: TGTGCCTGGAGCCCCCGGTTAGCGGGACCCTACGAGCAGTACTTC
cdr3_aa: CAWSPRLAGPYEQYF

d_call: TRBD2
clone_size: -
j_call: TRBJ2-1
v_call: TRBV4-1
cdr3_nt: TGCGCCAGCAGCCAAACCGGACTAGCGGGAGATCGCGGGCAGTTCTTC
cdr3_aa: CASSQTGLAGDRGQFF

d_call: -
clone_size: -
j_call: TRBJ2-3
v_call: TRBV2
cdr3_nt: TGTGCCAGCCAGGGGCCGACTCGTGCGGATACGCAGTATTTT
cdr3_aa: CASQGPTRADTQYF

d_call: -
clone_size: -
j_call: TRBJ1-1
v_call: TRBV18
cdr3_nt: TGTGCCAGCTCACCGGCCTGGCAGAACACTGAAGCTTTCTTT
cdr3_aa: CASSPAWQNTEAFF

d_call: -
clone_size: few
j_call: TRBJ2-7
v_call: TRBV6-6
cdr3_nt: TGTGCCAGCGCGAACTACGAGCAGTACTTC
cdr3_aa: CASANYEQYF

d_call: TRBD2
clone_size: few
j_call: TRBJ2-7
v_call: TRBV7-6
cdr3_nt: TGTGCCAGCAGCTTAGGTGGTAGCGGGATTGACGAGCAGTACTTC
cdr3_aa: CASSLGGSGIDEQYF

d_call: -
clone_size: -
j_call: TRBJ2-5
v_call: TRBV7-2
cdr3_nt: TGTGCCAGCAGCTTCCAAGGAGGGCCTGGGGAGACCCAGTACTTC
cdr3_aa: CASSFQGGPGETQYF

d_call: TRBD2
clone_size: -
j_call: TRBJ2-3
v_call: TRBV5-1
cdr3_nt: TGCGCCAGCAGAGCGGGAGGCGAGGCAGATACGCAGTATTTT
cdr3_aa: CASRAGGEADTQYF

d_call: TRBD2
clone_size: -
j_call: TRBJ2-7
v_call: TRBV18
cdr3_nt: TGTGCCAGCTCACCACCATGGTACACTAGCGGGATTTACGAGCAGTACTTC
cdr3_aa: CASSPPWYTSGIYEQYF

d_call: -
clone_size: -
j_call: TRBJ1-2
v_call: TRBV5-5
cdr3_nt: TGTGCCAGCAGCACTGACAGTCATGGCTACACCTTC
cdr3_aa: CASSTDSHGYTF

d_call: -
clone_size: -
j_call: TRBJ2-1
v_call: TRBV5-1
cdr3_nt: TGCGCCAGCAGCTTGGGAGGGCCCTCCAACAATGAGCAGTTCTTC
cdr3_aa: CASSLGGPSNNEQFF

d_call: TRBD1
clone_size: -
j_call: TRBJ2-6
v_call: TRBV4-3
cdr3_nt: TGCGCCAGCAGCCAGCAGGGGGCCCTATACGGGGCCAACGTCCTGACTTTC
cdr3_aa: CASSQQGALYGANVLTF

d_call: TRBD1
clone_size: -
j_call: TRBJ2-3
v_call: TRBV7-6
cdr3_nt: TGTGCCAGCAGCCCAGGGAGGACAGGGGGCACAGATACGCAGTATTTT
cdr3_aa: CASSPGRTGGTDTQYF

d_call: TRBD2
clone_size: -
j_call: TRBJ2-1
v_call: TRBV7-2
cdr3_nt: TGTGCCAGCAGCGAGGCGGGACTAGTCCACAATGAGCAGTTCTTC
cdr3_aa: CASSEAGLVHNEQFF

d_call: TRBD1
clone_size: -
j_call: TRBJ1-1
v_call: TRBV10-3
cdr3_nt: TGTGCCATCAGTGGGGACAGGGTGGGGGGCACTGAAGCTTTCTTT
cdr3_aa: CAISGDRVGGTEAFF